This T cell receptor (beta chain) appears in the sequencing data of a study of shared clonotypes between healthy human individuals. Study-level findings and limits: A reduction in generation probabilities was seen for non-shared clonotypes relative to those shared by all four donors. Clonotype sharing among donors was expected to depend on sequencing depth.

V lost 5 bases and J 5 bases, leaving 10 bases between the germline ends. Germline V lookup: CDR1 LNHDA, CDR2 SQIVND (reference sequence). The CDR3 totals 12 residues. Terminally differentiated effector memory CD45RA+ cells were excluded from the naive CD8 cells, which were CD45RO-negative and positively selected for CCR7. This clone was seen just once. Its antigen remains unidentified. Only in-frame clones appear in the TCRdb table, and some are missing; sequencing was by immunoSEQ multiplex PCR. Of roughly 2 million clones listed, about 95% were seen once; the top ten hold about 1.1%. The source of this sequence is a man aged 18 to 29 in good health. The sequencing input was naive CD8+ T cells sorted from blood. This chain uses TRBV19 with TRBJ2-7; perhaps D is TRBD1 or TRBD2 (5 bases each). The DNA for the CDR3 is TGTGCCAGTAGTGGGGACCCCAACGAGCAGTACTTC. Amino acid sequence: CASSGDPNEQYF.